This TCR beta chain was captured by sequencing in a study of T cell changes during pregnancy in multiple sclerosis. Sequenced by immunoSEQ multiplex PCR; TCRdb stores in-frame clones only, minus some. This table has under 55,000 clones, 91% appearing once. This CDR3 contains 15 residues. The TCR was taken from a female donor with multiple sclerosis, enrolled in a pregnancy study. The V and J genes are TRBV21-1 and TRBJ1-5; the table's D gene call, TRBD1, was not cross checked with the DNA. TRBV21-1 is an annotated pseudogene. The sample here was CD8+ T cells from peripheral blood mononuclear cells, taken after pregnancy. The CDR3 region is CASSAWQGPSPPQHF. The CDR3 nucleotides read TGTGCCAGCAGCGCCTGGCAGGGCCCCTCGCCGCCCCAGCATTTT.